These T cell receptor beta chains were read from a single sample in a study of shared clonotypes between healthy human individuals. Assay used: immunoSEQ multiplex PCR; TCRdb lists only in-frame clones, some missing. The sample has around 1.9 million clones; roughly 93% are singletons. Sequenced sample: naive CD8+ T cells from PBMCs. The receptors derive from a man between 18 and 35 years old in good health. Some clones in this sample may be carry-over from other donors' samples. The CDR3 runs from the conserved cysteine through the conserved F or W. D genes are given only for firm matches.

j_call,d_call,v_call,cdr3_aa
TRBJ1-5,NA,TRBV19,CASSIREYFQPQHF
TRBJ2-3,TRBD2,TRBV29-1,CSTGLAGDQGTQYF
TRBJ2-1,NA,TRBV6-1,CASSVAGSYNEQFF
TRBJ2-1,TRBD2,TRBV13,CASSGPGGMVSYNEQFF
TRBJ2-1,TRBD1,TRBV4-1,CASSQYSGDSSYNEQFF
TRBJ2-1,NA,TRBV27,CASSYRDLGDEQFF
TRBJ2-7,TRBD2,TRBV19,CASSISSGRTGSYEQYF
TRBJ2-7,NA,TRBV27,CASSFIAEYEQYF
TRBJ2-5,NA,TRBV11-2,CASSSLPRPQETQYF
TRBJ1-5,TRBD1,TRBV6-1,CASSEAGWTGGPTSNQPQHF
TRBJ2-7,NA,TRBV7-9,CASSRAMSAYEQYF
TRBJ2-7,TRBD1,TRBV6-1,CASSGTGDSYEQYF
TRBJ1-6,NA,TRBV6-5,CASSCSPLHF
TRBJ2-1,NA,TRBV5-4,CASSSARNEQFF
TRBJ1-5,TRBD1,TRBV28,CASSPTGDPNQPQHF
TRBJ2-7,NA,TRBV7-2,CASSQNVYYEQYF
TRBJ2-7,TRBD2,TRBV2,CASTPTSGGSSYEQYF
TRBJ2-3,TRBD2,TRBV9,CASSALIAGGHTDTQYF
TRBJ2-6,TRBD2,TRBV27,CASSQRLAALVGANVLTF
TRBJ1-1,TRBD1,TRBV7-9,CASSSSGQGHTEAFF
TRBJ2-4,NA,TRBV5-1,CASSLGLNRSAKNIQYF
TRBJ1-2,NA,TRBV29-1,CSVVPEYGYTF
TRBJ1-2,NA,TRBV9,CASSAARDTIWDGYTF
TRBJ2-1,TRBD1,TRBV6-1,CASRGRQGAYNEQFF
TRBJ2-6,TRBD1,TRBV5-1,CASRLTGNSGANVLTF
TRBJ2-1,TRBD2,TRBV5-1,CASSLTSGRLGEQFF
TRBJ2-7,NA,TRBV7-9,CASSSADYPGDGEQYF
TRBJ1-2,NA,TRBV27,CASSPYGQGGYTF
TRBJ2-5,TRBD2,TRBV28,CASTLGTSGGQETQYF
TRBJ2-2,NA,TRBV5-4,CASSLDVLNLGELFF
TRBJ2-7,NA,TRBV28,CASDSGSYEQYF
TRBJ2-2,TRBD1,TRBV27,CASSLRTGTGELFF
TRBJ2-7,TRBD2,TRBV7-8,CASSLATSGAYEQYF
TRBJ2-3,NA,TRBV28,CASSLGQDTQYF
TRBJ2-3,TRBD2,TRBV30,CAWIVLAGAADTQYF
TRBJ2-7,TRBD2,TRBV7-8,CASSQWGLAVYEQYF
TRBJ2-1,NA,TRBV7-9,CASSPPGTGSYNEQFF
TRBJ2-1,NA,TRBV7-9,CASSTRTYYNEQFF
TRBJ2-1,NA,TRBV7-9,CASSPPGVGGYEQFF
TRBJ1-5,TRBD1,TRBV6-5,CASSINRGNNQPQHF
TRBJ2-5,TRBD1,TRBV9,CASSAWTGGHGETQYF
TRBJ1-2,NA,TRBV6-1,CASSVEGSGGYTF
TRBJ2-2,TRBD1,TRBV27,CASSILTGMGPGELFF
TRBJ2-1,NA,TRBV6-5,CASSLRVPFYNEQFF
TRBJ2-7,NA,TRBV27,CASSLVARNKQYF
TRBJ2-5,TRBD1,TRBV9,CASSPNDREETQYF
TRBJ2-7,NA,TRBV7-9,CASSLGDSTHEQYF
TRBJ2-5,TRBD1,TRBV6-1,CASSGYRGLRETQYF
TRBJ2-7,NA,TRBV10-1,CATLGPPAPSTYEQYF
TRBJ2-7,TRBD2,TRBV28,CASSPRTSGRAGEQYF
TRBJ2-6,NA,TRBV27,CASMGATSGANVLTF
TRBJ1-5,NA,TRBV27,CASSDRGNQPQHF
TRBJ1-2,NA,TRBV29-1,CSAVAGPFYGYTF
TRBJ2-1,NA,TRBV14,CASSRYRVSDEQFF
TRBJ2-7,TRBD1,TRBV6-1,CASRDRGHEQYF
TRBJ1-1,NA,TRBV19,CASSITNTEAFF
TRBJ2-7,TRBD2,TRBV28,CASSLSGGPLGEQYF